The 13 T cell receptor beta chains reported below all come from one sample, sequenced in a study of shared clonotypes between healthy human individuals (dated by TCRdb to 2018 to 2020). Library preparation used the immunoSEQ multiplex PCR assay. In its TCRdb copy, this immuneACCESS table keeps in-frame sequences only and misses some clones. Where compared with another copy, unresolved V genes explain less than half of these, and the others have no known cause. The sample records about 92,000 clones, around half of which are singletons. The top ten hold less than 15% of the sample. Source material: PBMCs. The receptors were sampled from a woman aged 40 to 50 in good health. Some clones in this sample may be carry-over from other donors' samples.

This clone was recorded once. Given a far larger clone just one base away, this is likely a sequencing read error. Within the sample, other DNA sequences also encode this same CDR3. This rearrangement joins TRBV30 to TRBJ2-3; TRBD2 matches 11 bases. This CDR3 contains 15 residues. In germline, CDR1 is GTSNPN, CDR2 SVGIG (reference sequence). The CDR3 is CAWSVSGRAGDTQYF. The CDR3 DNA follows: TGCGCCTGGAGTGTTAGCGGGAGGGCCGGAGATACGCAGTATTTT. The full variable domain, its missing parts supplied by reference TRBV30 and TRBJ2-3, is SQTIHQWPATLVQPVGSPLSLECTVEGTSNPNLYWYRQAAGRGLQLLFYSVGIGQISSEVPQNLSASRPQDRQFILSSKKLLLSDSGFYLCAWSVSGRAGDTQYFGPGTRLTVL.

This clone was found many times. The chain uses TRBV7-9 and TRBJ1-6; D is possibly TRBD1 (6 bases). Between the trimmed V and J ends, which lost 5 bases and 10 bases, there was a span of 15 bases. The CDR3 is made up of 14 amino acids. Germline V lookup: CDR1 SEHNR, CDR2 FQNEAQ (reference sequence). The CDR3: CASSEEGVGSPLHF. Here the CDR3 DNA reads TGTGCCAGCAGCGAAGAGGGGGTAGGGTCACCCCTCCACTTT. The whole variable domain, filled in from reference TRBV7-9 and TRBJ1-6, reads DTGVSQNPRHKITKRGQNVTFRCDPISEHNRLYWYRQTLGQGPEFLTYFQNEAQLEKSRLLSDRFSAERPKGSFSTLEIQRTEQGDSAMYLCASSEEGVGSPLHFGNGTRLTVT.

Only one count was recorded for this clone. The gene calls are TRBV7-8 and TRBJ2-4; D gene unclear. Germline V gene lookup returns CDR1 SGHVS and CDR2 FQNEAQ. The CDR3 sequence is 15 residues long. V dropped 4 bases and J dropped 2 bases, with 12 bases sitting between them. DNA of the CDR3: TGTGCCAGCAGCTCCCGTAGGTTTTCCAAAAACATTCAGTACTTC. Translated, it gives CASSSRRFSKNIQYF.

This clone appeared once. The chain joins TRBV27 to TRBJ1-2; the D is unclear. Germline V gene data show CDR1 as MNHEY and CDR2 as SMNVEV (reference sequence). Trimming removed 6 bases from V and 4 bases from J, with 12 bases in between. The CDR3 extends over 13 amino acids. The CDR3 DNA is TGTGCCAGCAGCCCCCGAGAGAGCTATGGCTACACCTTC. Its protein product is CASSPRESYGYTF.

This CDR3 reads CASSLFGGSYNEQFF. For the CDR3, the DNA is TGCGCCAGCAGCTTGTTCGGGGGTTCCTACAATGAGCAGTTCTTC. This sequence joins TRBV5-1 and TRBJ2-1; D is perhaps TRBD2 (6 bases). The CDR3 has 15 residues. V was cut by 1 base and J by 1 base, with 9 bases left in between. CDR1 is SGHRS, CDR2 YFSETQ, per germline.

Comment on this clone: A much bigger clone sits one base away, suggesting this may be a read error. This chain connects TRBV4-3 to TRBJ2-3, with 8 bases that match TRBD2. CDR3 length: 18 residues. Germline V gene lookup returns CDR1 LGHNA and CDR2 YSLEER. CDR3 sequence (DNA): TGCGCCAGCAGCCAAGATCGGGGGGGGGAGTTAGATACAGATGCGCAGTATTTT. As protein: CASSQDRGGELDTDAQYF.

The chain couples TRBV7-2 to TRBJ2-1; D ambiguous. Germline CDR1 and CDR2: SGHTA and FQGNSA. Between the trimmed V and J ends, which lost 0 bases and 0 bases, there was a span of 6 bases. The CDR3 sequence is 15 residues long. The CDR3 bases are TGTGCCAGCAGCTTAGCGTGGAGCTCCTACAATGAGCAGTTCTTC. Translated, it gives CASSLAWSSYNEQFF.

In its sample, this clone was seen many times. This sequence joins TRBV5-1 and TRBJ1-1; no clear D gene. Germline CDR1 and CDR2: SGHRS and YFSETQ. This CDR3 is 15 amino acids long. V was trimmed by 4 bases and J by 1 base, leaving 14 bases between them. The CDR3: CASSGGRPTNTEAFF. The CDR3 coding sequence is TGCGCCAGCAGCGGCGGCAGACCCACGAACACTGAAGCTTTCTTT. The full variable domain, its missing parts supplied by reference TRBV5-1 and TRBJ1-1, is KAGVTQTPRYLIKTRGQQVTLSCSPISGHRSVSWYQQTPGQGLQFLFEYFSETQRNKGNFPGRFSGRQFSNSRSEMNVSTLELGDSALYLCASSGGRPTNTEAFFGQGTRLTVV.

The V call is TRBV5-4, the J call TRBJ2-1; D uncertain. The CDR3 spans 15 residues. Germline-derived CDR1 and CDR2 are SGHNT and YYREEE (reference sequence). Trimming left V 2 bases short and J 2 bases short, with 11 bases between. The CDR3, as DNA: TGTGCCAGCAGCTTCCGGCAGAACGCCTACAATGAGCAGTTCTTC. Translated: CASSFRQNAYNEQFF.

This chain uses TRBV2 with TRBJ2-1; a weak D match, TRBD1 (6 bases). Trimming pared 5 bases from V and 16 bases from J, leaving 18 bases between. The CDR3 is made up of 12 amino acids. Germline V gene data show CDR1 as SNHLY and CDR2 as FYNNEI. The DNA of the CDR3 is TGTGCCAGCAGTAGACAGGCCCACACCCACTTCTTC. It specifies CASSRQAHTHFF.

This clone was counted a few times. The CDR3 coding sequence is TGTGCCAGCAGAGAGACAGGGCGTGAGTTCCAAGAGACCCAGTACTTC. Translated: CASRETGREFQETQYF. The rearrangement joins TRBV28 to TRBJ2-5; 7 bases map to TRBD1. The germline gives CDR1 MDHEN, CDR2 SYDVKM. Trimming took 6 bases from V and 1 from J; bases not matched to a gene: 11. CDR3 length: 16 amino acids.

The genes are TRBV7-2 and TRBJ2-1; D call uncertain. With 1 base removed from V and 8 bases from J, the gap between germline ends came to 18 bases. The CDR3 is 16 residues long. CDR1 and CDR2 (germline): SGHTA, FQGNSA. The CDR3 sequence: CASSLGGWQTFHEQFF. The CDR3 DNA sequence: TGTGCCAGCAGCTTAGGTGGGTGGCAGACTTTCCATGAGCAGTTCTTC.

By frequency in the sample, this clone is medium-sized. The rearrangement links TRBV10-3 to TRBJ1-2; D ambiguous. This CDR3 has 15 amino acids. Germline assignment: CDR1 ENHRY and CDR2 SYGVKD. The V gene lost 2 bases and the J gene lost 4 bases, with 14 bases spanning the gap. CDR3 in DNA: TGTGCCATCAGTGAGAGGCAGCCCGCTGGCTATGGCTACACCTTC. Encoded protein: CAISERQPAGYGYTF.